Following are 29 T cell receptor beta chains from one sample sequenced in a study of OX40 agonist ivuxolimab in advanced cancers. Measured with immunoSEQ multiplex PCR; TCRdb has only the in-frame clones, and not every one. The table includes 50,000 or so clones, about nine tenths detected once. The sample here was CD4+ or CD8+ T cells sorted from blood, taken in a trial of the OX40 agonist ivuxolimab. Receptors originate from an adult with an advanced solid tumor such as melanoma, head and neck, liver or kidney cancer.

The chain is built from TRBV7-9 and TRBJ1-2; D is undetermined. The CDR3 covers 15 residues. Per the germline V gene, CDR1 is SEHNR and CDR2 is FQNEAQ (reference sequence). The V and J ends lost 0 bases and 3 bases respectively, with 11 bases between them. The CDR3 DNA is TGTGCCAGCAGCTTAGCGCCCGGGTTACACTATGGCTACACCTTC. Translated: CASSLAPGLHYGYTF.

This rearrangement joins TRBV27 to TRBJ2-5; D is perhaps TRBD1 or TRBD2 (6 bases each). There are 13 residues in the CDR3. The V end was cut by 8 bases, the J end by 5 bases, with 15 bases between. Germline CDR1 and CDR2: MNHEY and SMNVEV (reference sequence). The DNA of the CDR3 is TGTGCCAGCGTACCTCGAGGGGGGGAGACCCAGTACTTC. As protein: CASVPRGGETQYF.

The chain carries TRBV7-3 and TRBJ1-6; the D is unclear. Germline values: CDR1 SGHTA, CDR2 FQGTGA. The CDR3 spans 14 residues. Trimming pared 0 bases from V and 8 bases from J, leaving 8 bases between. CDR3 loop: CASSLTDLDSPLHF. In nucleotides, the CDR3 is TGTGCCAGCAGCTTAACCGATTTGGATTCACCCCTCCACTTT.

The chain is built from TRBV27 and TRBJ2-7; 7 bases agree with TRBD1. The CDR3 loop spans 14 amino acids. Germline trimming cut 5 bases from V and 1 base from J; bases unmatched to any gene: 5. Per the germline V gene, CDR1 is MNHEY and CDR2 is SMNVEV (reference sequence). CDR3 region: CASSPVGQSYEQYF. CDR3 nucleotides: TGTGCCAGCAGTCCCGTGGGACAGTCCTACGAGCAGTACTTC.

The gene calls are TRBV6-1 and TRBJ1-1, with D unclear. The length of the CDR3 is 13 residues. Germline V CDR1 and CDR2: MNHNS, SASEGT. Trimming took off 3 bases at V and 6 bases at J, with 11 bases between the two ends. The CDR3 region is CASSDVDGPEAFF. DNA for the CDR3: TGTGCCAGCAGTGACGTGGACGGACCTGAAGCTTTCTTT.

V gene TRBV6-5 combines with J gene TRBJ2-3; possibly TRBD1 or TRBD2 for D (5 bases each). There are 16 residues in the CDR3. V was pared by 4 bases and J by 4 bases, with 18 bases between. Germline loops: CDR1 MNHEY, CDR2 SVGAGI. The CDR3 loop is CASSSLGTGGADTQYF. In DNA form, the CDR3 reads TGTGCCAGCAGTTCCCTAGGCACAGGAGGAGCAGATACGCAGTATTTT.

This chain's CDR3 is CASSTQEGPNEKLFF. The CDR3 region has the DNA TGTGCCAGCAGCACGCAGGAGGGCCCTAATGAAAAACTGTTTTTT. This chain connects TRBV6-5 to TRBJ1-4; D remains ambiguous. CDR1 is MNHEY, CDR2 SVGAGI, per germline. CDR3 length equals 15 residues. V was trimmed by 6 bases and J by 3 bases, leaving 14 bases between them.

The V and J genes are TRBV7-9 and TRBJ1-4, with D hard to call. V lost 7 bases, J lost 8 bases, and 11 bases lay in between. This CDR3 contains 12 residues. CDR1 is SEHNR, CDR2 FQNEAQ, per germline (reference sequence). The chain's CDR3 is CASTSHREKLFF. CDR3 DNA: TGTGCCAGCACCTCCCACAGAGAAAAACTGTTTTTT.

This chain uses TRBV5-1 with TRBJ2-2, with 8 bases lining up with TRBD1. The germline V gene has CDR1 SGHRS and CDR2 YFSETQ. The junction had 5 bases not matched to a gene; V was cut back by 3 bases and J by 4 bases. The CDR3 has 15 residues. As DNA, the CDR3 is TGCGCCAGCAGCTCGGGCGGACAGGGCACCGGGGAGCTGTTTTTT. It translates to CASSSGGQGTGELFF.

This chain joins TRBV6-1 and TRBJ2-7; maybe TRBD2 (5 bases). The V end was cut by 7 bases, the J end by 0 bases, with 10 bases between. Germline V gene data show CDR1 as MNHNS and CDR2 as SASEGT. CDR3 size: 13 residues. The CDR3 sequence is CASTGGSSYEQYF. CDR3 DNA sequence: TGTGCCAGCACAGGAGGAAGCTCCTACGAGCAGTACTTC.

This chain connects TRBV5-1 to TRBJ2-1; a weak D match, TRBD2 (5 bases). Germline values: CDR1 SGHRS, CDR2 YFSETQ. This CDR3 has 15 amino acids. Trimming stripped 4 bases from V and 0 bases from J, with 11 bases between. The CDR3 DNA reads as TGCGCCAGCAGCGTCTTGGAGGACTCCTACAATGAGCAGTTCTTC. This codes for CASSVLEDSYNEQFF.

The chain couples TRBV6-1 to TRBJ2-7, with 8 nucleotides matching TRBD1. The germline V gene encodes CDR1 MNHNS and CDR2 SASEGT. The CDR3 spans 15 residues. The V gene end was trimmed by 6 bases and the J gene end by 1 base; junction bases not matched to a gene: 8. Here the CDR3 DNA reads TGTGCCAGCAGGCCGACCTGGACAGGGTCCTACGAGCAGTACTTC. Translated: CASRPTWTGSYEQYF.

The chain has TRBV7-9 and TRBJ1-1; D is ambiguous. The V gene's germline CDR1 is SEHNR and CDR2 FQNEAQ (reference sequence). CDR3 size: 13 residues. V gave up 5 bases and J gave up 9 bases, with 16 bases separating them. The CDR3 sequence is CASSPPAVRQAFF. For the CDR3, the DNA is TGTGCCAGCAGCCCCCCAGCGGTTCGACAAGCTTTCTTT.

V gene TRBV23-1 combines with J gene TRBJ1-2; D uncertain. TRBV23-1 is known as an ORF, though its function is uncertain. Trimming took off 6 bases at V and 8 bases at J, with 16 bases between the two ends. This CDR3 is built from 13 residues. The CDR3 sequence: CASSTTGKQGYTF. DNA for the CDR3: TGCGCCAGCAGCACCACGGGGAAGCAAGGCTACACCTTC.

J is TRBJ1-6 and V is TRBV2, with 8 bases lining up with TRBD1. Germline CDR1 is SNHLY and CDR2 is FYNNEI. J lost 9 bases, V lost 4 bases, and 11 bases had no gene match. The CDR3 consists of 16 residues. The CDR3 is CASSGAGGYLVSPLHF. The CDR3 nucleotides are TGTGCCAGCAGTGGGGCAGGGGGCTATTTAGTTTCACCCCTCCACTTT.

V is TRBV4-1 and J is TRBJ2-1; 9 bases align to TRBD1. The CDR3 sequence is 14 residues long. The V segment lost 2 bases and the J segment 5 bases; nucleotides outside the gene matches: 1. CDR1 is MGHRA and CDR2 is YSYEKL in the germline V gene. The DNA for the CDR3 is TGCGCCAGCAGCCAACGGGACAGGGACAATGAGCAGTTCTTC. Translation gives CASSQRDRDNEQFF.

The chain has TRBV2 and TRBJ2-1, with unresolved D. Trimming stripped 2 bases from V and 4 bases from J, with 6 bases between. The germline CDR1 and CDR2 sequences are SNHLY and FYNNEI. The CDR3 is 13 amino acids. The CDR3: CASSEFWYNEQFF. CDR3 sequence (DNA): TGTGCCAGCAGTGAATTTTGGTACAATGAGCAGTTCTTC.

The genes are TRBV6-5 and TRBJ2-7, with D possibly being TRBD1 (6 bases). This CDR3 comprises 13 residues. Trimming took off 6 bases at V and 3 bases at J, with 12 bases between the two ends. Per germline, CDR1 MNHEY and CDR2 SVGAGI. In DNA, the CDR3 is TGTGCCAGCAGCCCCACAGGGAGCTACGAGCAGTACTTC. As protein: CASSPTGSYEQYF.

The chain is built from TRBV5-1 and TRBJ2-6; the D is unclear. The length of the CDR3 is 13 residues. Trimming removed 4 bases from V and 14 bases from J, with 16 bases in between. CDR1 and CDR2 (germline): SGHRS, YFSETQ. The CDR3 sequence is CASSHPQVRILTF. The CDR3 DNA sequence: TGCGCCAGCAGCCACCCCCAGGTCCGGATCCTGACTTTC.

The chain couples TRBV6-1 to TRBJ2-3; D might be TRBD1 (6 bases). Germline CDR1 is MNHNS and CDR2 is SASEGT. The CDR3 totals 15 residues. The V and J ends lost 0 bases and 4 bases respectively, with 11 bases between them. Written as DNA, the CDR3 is TGTGCCAGCAGTGAAGCAACAGGGTTCCCAGATACGCAGTATTTT. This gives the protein CASSEATGFPDTQYF.

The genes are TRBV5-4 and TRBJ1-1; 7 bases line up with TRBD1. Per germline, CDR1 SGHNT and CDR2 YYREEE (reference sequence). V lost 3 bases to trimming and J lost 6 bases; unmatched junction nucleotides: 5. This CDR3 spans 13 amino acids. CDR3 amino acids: CASSSQTGSEAFF. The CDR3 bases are TGTGCCAGCAGCTCCCAGACAGGGTCTGAAGCTTTCTTT.

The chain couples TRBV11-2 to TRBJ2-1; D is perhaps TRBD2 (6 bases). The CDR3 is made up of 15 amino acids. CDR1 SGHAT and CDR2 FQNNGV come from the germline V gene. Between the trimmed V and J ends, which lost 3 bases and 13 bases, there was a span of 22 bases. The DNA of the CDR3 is TGTGCCAGCAGCTTCGGCAGTAGTGGGGGGAATCGTCAGTTCTTC. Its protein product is CASSFGSSGGNRQFF.

The CDR3 bases are TGTGCCAGTAGTACCTCAGTGACAGCTTTTCTCAATCAGCCCCAGCATTTT. This codes for CASSTSVTAFLNQPQHF. This chain joins TRBV19 and TRBJ1-5; D is possibly TRBD1 (5 bases). V was trimmed by 4 bases and J by 3 bases, leaving 19 bases between them. Germline lookup yields CDR1 LNHDA and CDR2 SQIVND (reference sequence). The CDR3 spans 17 residues.

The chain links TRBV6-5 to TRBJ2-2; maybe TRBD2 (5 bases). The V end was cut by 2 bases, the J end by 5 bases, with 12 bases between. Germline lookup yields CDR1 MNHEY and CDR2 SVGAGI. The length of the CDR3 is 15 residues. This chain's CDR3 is CASSYGSLGTGELFF. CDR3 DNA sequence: TGTGCCAGCAGTTACGGGAGCTTGGGGACCGGGGAGCTGTTTTTT.

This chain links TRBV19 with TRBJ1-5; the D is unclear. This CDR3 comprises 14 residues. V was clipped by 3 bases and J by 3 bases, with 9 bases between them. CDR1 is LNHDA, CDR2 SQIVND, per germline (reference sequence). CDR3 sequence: CASSMVGNNQPQHF. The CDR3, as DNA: TGTGCCAGTAGTATGGTGGGAAACAATCAGCCCCAGCATTTT.

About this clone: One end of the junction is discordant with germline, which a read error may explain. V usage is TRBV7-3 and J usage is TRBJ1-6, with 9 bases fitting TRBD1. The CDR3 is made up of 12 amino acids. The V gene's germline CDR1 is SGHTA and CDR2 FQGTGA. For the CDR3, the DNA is TGTGCCAGCAGCCTAACAGGGGGCACCCTCCACTTT. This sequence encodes CASSLTGGTLHF.

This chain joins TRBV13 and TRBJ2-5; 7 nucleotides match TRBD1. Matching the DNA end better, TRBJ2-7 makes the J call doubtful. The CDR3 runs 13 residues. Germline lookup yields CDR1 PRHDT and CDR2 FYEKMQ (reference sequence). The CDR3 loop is CASSYRGADEQYF. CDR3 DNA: TGTGCCAGCAGCTACAGGGGAGCAGACGAGCAGTACTTC.

This chain's CDR3 is CASSLNYGYTF. The CDR3 DNA reads as TGTGCCAGCAGCTTGAACTATGGCTACACCTTC. The genes are TRBV5-5 and TRBJ1-2, with D unresolved. This CDR3 has 11 residues. Germline CDR1 reads SGHKS; CDR2 reads YYEKEE (reference sequence). V shed 1 base and J shed 2 bases, with 0 bases lying between them.

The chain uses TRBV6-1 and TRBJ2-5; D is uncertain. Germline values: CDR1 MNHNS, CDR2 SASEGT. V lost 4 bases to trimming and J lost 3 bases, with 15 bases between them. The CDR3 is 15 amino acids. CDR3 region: CASSGARAAEETQYF. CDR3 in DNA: TGTGCCAGCAGTGGAGCCCGGGCGGCGGAAGAGACCCAGTACTTC.